This entry describes one T cell receptor beta chain. Its antigen is undetermined. Germline V gene sequence: CDR1 LGHDT, CDR2 YNNKEL (reference sequence). This CDR3 comprises 15 residues. The V end was cut by 1 base, the J end by 2 bases, with 9 bases between. Individually, cDNA molecules had unique molecular identifiers attached to them. Using its own MiXCR run on the 5' RACE reads, TCRdb lists one record per CDR3 protein. The sample has 84,000 or so distinct CDR3 sequences; 9.5% to 13% are singletons. The sample originates from a study of early T cells in non-severe SARS-CoV-2 infection. Whole-study context: Sequencing of unsorted whole blood was done on bulk RNA, leaving chains unpaired.

General study results and limits: Reliance on VDJdb matching favored anti-spike CD8 responses; private and CD4 specificities were missed.

The TCR comes from an adult who was a healthcare worker with PCR-confirmed SARS-CoV-2 infection or an uninfected control (not recorded which). V and J are TRBV3-1 and TRBJ1-5; the D is unclear. Material for sequencing was whole blood. This CDR3 reads CASSQGVSGNQPQHF. The CDR3 nucleotides read TGTGCCAGCAGCCAAGGAGTCAGCGGCAATCAGCCCCAGCATTTT. The full variable domain, its missing parts supplied by reference TRBV3-1 and TRBJ1-5, is DTAVSQTPKYLVTQMGNDKSIKCEQNLGHDTMYWYKQDSKKFLKIMFSYNNKELIINETVPNRFSPKSPDKAHLNLHINSLELGDSAVYFCASSQGVSGNQPQHFGDGTRLSIL.